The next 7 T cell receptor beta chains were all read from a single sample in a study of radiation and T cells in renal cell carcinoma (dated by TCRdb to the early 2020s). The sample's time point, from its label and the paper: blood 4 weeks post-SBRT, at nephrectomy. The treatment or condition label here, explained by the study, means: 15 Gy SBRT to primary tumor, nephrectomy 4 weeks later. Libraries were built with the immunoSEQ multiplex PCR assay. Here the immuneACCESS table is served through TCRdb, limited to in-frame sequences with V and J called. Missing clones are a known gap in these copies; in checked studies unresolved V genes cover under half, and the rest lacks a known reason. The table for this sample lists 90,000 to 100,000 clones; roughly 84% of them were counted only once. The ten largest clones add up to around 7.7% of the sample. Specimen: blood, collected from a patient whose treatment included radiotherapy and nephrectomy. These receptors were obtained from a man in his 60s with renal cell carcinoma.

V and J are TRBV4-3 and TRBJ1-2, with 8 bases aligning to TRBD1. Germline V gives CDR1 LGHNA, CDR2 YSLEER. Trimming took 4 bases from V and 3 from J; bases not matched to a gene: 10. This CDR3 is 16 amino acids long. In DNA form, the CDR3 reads TGCGCCAGCAGCCCATCGACAGGGGAGACTTACTATGGCTACACCTTC. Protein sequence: CASSPSTGETYYGYTF.

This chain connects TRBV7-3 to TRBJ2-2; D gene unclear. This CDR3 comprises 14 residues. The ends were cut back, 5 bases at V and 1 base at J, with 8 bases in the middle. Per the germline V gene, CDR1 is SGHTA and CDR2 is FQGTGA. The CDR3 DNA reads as TGTGCCAGCAGCGCGAAATTGAACACCGGGGAGCTGTTTTTT. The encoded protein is CASSAKLNTGELFF. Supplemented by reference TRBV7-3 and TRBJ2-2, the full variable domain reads GAGVSQTPSNKVTEKGKYVELRCDPISGHTALYWYRQSLGQGPEFLIYFQGTGAADDSGLPNDRFFAVRPEGSVSTLKIQRTERGDSAVYLCASSAKLNTGELFFGEGSRLTVL.

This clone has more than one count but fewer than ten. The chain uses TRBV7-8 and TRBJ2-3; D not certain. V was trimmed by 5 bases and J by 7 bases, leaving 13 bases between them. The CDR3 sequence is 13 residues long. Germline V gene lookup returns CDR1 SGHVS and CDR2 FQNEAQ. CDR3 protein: CASSPQWVNTQYF. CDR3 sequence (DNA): TGTGCCAGCAGCCCCCAATGGGTAAATACGCAGTATTTT.

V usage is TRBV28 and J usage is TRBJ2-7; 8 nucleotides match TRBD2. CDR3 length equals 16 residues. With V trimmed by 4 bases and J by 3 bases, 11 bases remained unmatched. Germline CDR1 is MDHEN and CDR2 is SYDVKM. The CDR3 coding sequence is TGTGCCAGCAGTTCCAGTGGAGCGGGAGACAACTACGAGCAGTACTTC. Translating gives CASSSSGAGDNYEQYF.

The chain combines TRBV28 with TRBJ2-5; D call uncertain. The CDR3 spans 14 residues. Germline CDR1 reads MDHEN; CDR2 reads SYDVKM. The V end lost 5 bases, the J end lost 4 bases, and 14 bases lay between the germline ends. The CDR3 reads CASSALGLPETQYF. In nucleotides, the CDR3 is TGTGCCAGCAGTGCCCTAGGCCTCCCAGAGACCCAGTACTTC.

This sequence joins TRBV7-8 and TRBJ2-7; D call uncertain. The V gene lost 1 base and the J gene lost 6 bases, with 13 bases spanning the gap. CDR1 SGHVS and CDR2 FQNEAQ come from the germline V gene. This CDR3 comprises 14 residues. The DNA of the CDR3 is TGTGCCAGCAGCTTAGGGTCCGCGGCAGCCGAGCAGTACTTC. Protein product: CASSLGSAAAEQYF.

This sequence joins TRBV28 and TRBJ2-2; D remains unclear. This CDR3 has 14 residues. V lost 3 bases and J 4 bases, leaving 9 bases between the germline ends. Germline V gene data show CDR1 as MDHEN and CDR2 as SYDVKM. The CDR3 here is CASSLGFGTGELFF. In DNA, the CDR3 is TGTGCCAGCAGTTTGGGTTTCGGCACCGGGGAGCTGTTTTTT.